A selection of T cell receptor beta chains follows, all from one sample in a study of T cells in Graves' hyperthyroidism and ophthalmopathy. TCRdb re-called the multiplex PCR reads through MiXCR, storing one row per CDR3 protein. The sample carries about 50,000 distinct CDR3 sequences, more than 40% recorded once. The specimen sequenced was peripheral blood or thyroid tissue (not recorded which). The source of these receptors is a woman between 45 and 60 years old with Graves' hyperthyroidism. Both conserved end residues are part of each CDR3. A D gene is named only where the DNA matches it firmly. The listing skips clone size in some rows; elsewhere it reads once, few, many or a size class.

TRBV20-1,TRBJ1-2,NA,TRBD1,TGCAGTGCTCCACACCCGACAGGGGGCTACGGCTACACCTTC,CSAPHPTGGYGYTF
TRBV15,TRBJ2-7,NA,NA,TGTGCCACCAGCAGTTACGGGGCTTGGAGCGAGCAGTACTTC,CATSSYGAWSEQYF
TRBV28,TRBJ2-1,NA,TRBD2,TGTGCCAGCAGTTTTATACGCGGGAGGAGGTACAATGAGCAGTTCTTC,CASSFIRGRRYNEQFF
TRBV7-9,TRBJ2-3,NA,NA,TGTGCCAGCAGCGGACCCTACACAGATACGCAGTATTTT,CASSGPYTDTQYF
TRBV10-3,TRBJ2-3,many,NA,TGTGCCATCAGTGATACCGGGACCGATTTCAAGTATTTT,CAISDTGTDFKYF
TRBV7-8,TRBJ2-7,NA,TRBD1,TGTGCCAGCAGCCTGGAGACAGGGGGCGCGGCCTACGAGCAGTACTTC,CASSLETGGAAYEQYF
TRBV14,TRBJ1-1,many,TRBD1,TGTGCCAGCAGCCCGGACAGGGAAGACACTGAAGCTTTCTTT,CASSPDREDTEAFF
TRBV20-1,TRBJ2-5,NA,NA,TGCAGTGCTCCTAACGGGGGCGAAGAGACCCATCACTTC,CSAPNGGEETHHF
TRBV5-5,TRBJ2-7,many,NA,TGTGCCAGCAGGAGCGGACAGCTGGGTACCTACGAGCAGTACTTC,CASRSGQLGTYEQYF
TRBV20-1,TRBJ1-1,NA,TRBD1,TGCAGTGCTAGTGACAGGGGAGGCACTGAAGCTTTCTTT,CSASDRGGTEAFF
TRBV19,TRBJ1-2,many,TRBD1,TGTGCCAGTAGTACGACAGGGGGCGATGGCTACACCTTC,CASSTTGGDGYTF
TRBV20-1,TRBJ2-6,NA,NA,TGCAGTGCCGCTCAGGCTAACGTCCTGACTTTC,CSAAQANVLTF
TRBV10-2,TRBJ1-5,many,NA,TGCGCCAGCAGTTCTTGGGGGTTGGATCAGTCCCAGCATTTT,CASSSWGLDQSQHF
TRBV7-9,TRBJ1-1,many,TRBD1,TGTGCCAGCAGAACCCCCTACTCCGGGACAGGGGGTCGACTGAACACTGAAGCTTTCTTT,CASRTPYSGTGGRLNTEAFF
TRBV5-1,TRBJ2-7,many,NA,TGCGCCAGCAGCTTGGGACAGTCCGAGCAGTACTTC,CASSLGQSEQYF
TRBV18,TRBJ2-7,NA,NA,TGTGCCAGCTCACCAGAGAAACAGGGTTACGAGCAGTACTTC,CASSPEKQGYEQYF
TRBV7-2,TRBJ2-5,NA,TRBD1,TGTGCCAGCAGCGTTAGAGGGGTGTTGGCGGACAGGGGAGGAGAGACCCAGTACTTC,CASSVRGVLADRGGETQYF
TRBV7-3,TRBJ2-7,once,NA,TGTGCCAGCAGTTTAGGAGGGGCTGGGGCTACCAACTACGAGCAGTACTTC,CASSLGGAGATNYEQYF
TRBV4-3,TRBJ1-2,many,NA,TGCGCCAGCAGCCAAGGACGTGGGACGAAGGACTATGGCTACACCTTC,CASSQGRGTKDYGYTF
TRBV3-1,TRBJ2-5,many,TRBD1,TGTGCCAGCAGCCCTACAGGGGACGGAGAGACCCAGTACTTC,CASSPTGDGETQYF
TRBV19,TRBJ1-6,once,TRBD1,TGTGCCAGTAGTATGGGACAGGGTAATTCACCCCTCCACTTT,CASSMGQGNSPLHF
TRBV29-1,TRBJ2-5,NA,TRBD2,TGCAGCGTTGAACCACGGGGAAGCGGGAGAATGGAGACCCAGTACTTC,CSVEPRGSGRMETQYF
TRBV11-2,TRBJ1-1,NA,NA,TGTGCCAGCAGCCTAGATCCGGGACTCAGACCCGAAGCTTTCTTT,CASSLDPGLRPEAFF
TRBV20-1,TRBJ2-2,many,NA,TGCAGTGCTTCGAGGGTGGGGGAGCTGTTTTTT,CSASRVGELFF
TRBV9,TRBJ2-2,many,NA,TGTGCCAGCAGCGTAGGGTGGGAGAACACCGGGGAGCTGTTTTTT,CASSVGWENTGELFF
TRBV6-1,TRBJ1-1,many,NA,TGTGCCAGCAGTGAGGGGATGGTGCGGGGGCGAGTCGGACCTGAAGCTTTCTTT,CASSEGMVRGRVGPEAFF
TRBV25-1,TRBJ1-1,NA,TRBD1,TGTGCCAGCAGTGCTAGGGACAGGGGGCCAGGGAACACTGAAGCTTTCTTT,CASSARDRGPGNTEAFF
TRBV27,TRBJ2-7,many,NA,TGTGCCAGCAGTTTATACTCGGGGTTAGTGTCCTACGAGCAGTACTTC,CASSLYSGLVSYEQYF
TRBV10-3,TRBJ1-5,NA,NA,TGTGCCATCAGTGGGGACCCAACCAAAGCCCAGCATTTT,CAISGDPTKAQHF
TRBV4-1,TRBJ1-2,many,NA,TGCGCCAGCAGCCAAAGGACAGCGGGCGACTACACCTTC,CASSQRTAGDYTF
TRBV10-3,TRBJ1-4,NA,NA,NA,CAISESGTLKNCFF
TRBV3-1,TRBJ2-7,many,NA,TGTGCCAGCAGCCAGTCGTCAGGAGTCCTCTACGAGCAGTACTTC,CASSQSSGVLYEQYF
TRBV7-6,TRBJ2-7,NA,NA,TGTGCCAGCAGCAGCGGGCCCTCGGGTCGAAGCATCGAGCAGTACTTC,CASSSGPSGRSIEQYF
TRBV7-3,TRBJ2-5,few,TRBD2,TGTGCCAGCAGCTTAATCGGACTAGCGGGAGGGCCGGAAGAGACCCAGTACTTC,CASSLIGLAGGPEETQYF
TRBV7-9,TRBJ2-7,many,TRBD2,TGTGCCAGCAGCTTAGAGGCGGGAGAATCCTACGAGCAGTACTTC,CASSLEAGESYEQYF
TRBV20-1,TRBJ1-1,many,TRBD1,TGCAGTGCTAGAGATGGAGGGGGCCCCACTGAAGCTTTCTTT,CSARDGGGPTEAFF
TRBV7-9,TRBJ2-2,many,TRBD2,TGTGCCAGCAGTTTCCCCCCTGTTAGCGGGAGTAACACCGGGGAGCTGTTTTTT,CASSFPPVSGSNTGELFF
TRBV29-1,TRBJ1-2,NA,NA,TGCAGCGTTGACGAAGGGGATGGCTACACCTTC,CSVDEGDGYTF
TRBV24-1,TRBJ2-5,NA,NA,TGTGCCACCAGTGATCTTAGGGCTAGCGCTAGGCGGGAGACCCAGTACTTC,CATSDLRASARRETQYF
TRBV7-7,TRBJ2-1,few,NA,TGTGCTAGCAGCTTAGCTGGTCGAGCGGGTGAGCAGTTCTTC,CASSLAGRAGEQFF
TRBV27,TRBJ1-2,many,NA,TGTGCCAGCAGTCCACCAGGGGCGGATGGCTACACCTTC,CASSPPGADGYTF
TRBV2,TRBJ1-1,NA,TRBD1,TGTGCCAGCAGTGTCGGACAGGGGAACACTGAAGCTTTCTTT,CASSVGQGNTEAFF
TRBV2,TRBJ2-7,NA,TRBD1,TGTGCCAGCAGTTTAGATGAGACAGGGGCCTACGAGCAGTACTTC,CASSLDETGAYEQYF
TRBV20-1,TRBJ2-1,many,TRBD2,TGCAGTGCAGTGACTAGCGGGAGAGAGTTCTTC,CSAVTSGREFF
TRBV20-1,TRBJ2-3,NA,TRBD2,TGCAGTGCTATTGCCGGGACTAGCGGGAGCGCGGATACGCAGTATTTT,CSAIAGTSGSADTQYF
TRBV7-2,TRBJ1-1,NA,NA,TGTGCCAGCAGCTCAGACTTCAACACTGAAGCTTTCTTT,CASSSDFNTEAFF
TRBV20-1,TRBJ1-2,NA,NA,TGCAGTGCTAGGGATCTAGCAAACTATGGCTACACCTTC,CSARDLANYGYTF
TRBV20-1,TRBJ2-7,NA,TRBD1,TGCAGTGCTAGCCGACAGGACAGGGGGGGGATCGAGCAGTACTTC,CSASRQDRGGIEQYF
TRBV20-1,TRBJ2-5,few,TRBD1,TGCAGTGCTTGGGACAGGGGGATGGGGGAGACCCAGTACTTC,CSAWDRGMGETQYF
TRBV20-1,TRBJ2-5,NA,TRBD1,TGCAGTGCGAGGGGACAGGGGGGATCGGAGACCCAGTACTTC,CSARGQGGSETQYF
TRBV20-1,TRBJ2-7,once,TRBD2,TGCAGTGCACCTCGACTAGCGGGAGTGTACGAGCAGTACTTC,CSAPRLAGVYEQYF
TRBV20-1,TRBJ2-7,few,NA,TGCAGTGCCAGCAGCTCGGGACCTAACTACGAGCAGTACTTC,CSASSSGPNYEQYF
TRBV7-9,TRBJ2-5,NA,NA,TGTGCCAGCAGCCAACGGGTCGAAGAGACCCAGTACTTC,CASSQRVEETQYF
TRBV12-3/TRBV12-4,TRBJ2-5,many,NA,TGTGCCAGCAGTTGGATGCAGGGAGAGACCCAGTACTTC,CASSWMQGETQYF
TRBV10-2,TRBJ2-7,once,TRBD2,TGCGCCAGCAACATGGGACTAGCGGGAGTCGGGGAGCTGTACTTC,CASNMGLAGVGELYF